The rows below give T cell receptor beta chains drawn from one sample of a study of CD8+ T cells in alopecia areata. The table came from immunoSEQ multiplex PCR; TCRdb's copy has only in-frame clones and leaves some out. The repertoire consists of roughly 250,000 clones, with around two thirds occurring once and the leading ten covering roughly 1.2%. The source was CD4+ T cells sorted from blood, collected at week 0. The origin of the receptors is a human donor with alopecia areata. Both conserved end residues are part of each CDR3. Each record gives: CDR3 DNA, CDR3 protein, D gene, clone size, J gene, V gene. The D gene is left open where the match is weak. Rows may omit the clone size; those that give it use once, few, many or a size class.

TGTGCCAGCAGCAAGTACCAGTCGGCTAGCGGTAGAGAGACCCAGTACTTC,CASSKYQSASGRETQYF,TRBD2,few,TRBJ2-5,TRBV7-2
TGCGCCAGCAGCGCTACAGGGTCCAATCAGCCCCAGCATTTT,CASSATGSNQPQHF,-,-,TRBJ1-5,TRBV5-1
TGTGCCATCTGGGGGGGGCAGCAAGCTTTCTTT,CAIWGGQQAFF,-,once,TRBJ1-1,TRBV6-5
TGTGCCTGGAGTGGACAGGCGTTCGGCGAGCAGTACTTC,CAWSGQAFGEQYF,-,-,TRBJ2-7,TRBV30
TGCAGCGTGGGACTAGGCACAGATACGCAGTATTTT,CSVGLGTDTQYF,TRBD2,-,TRBJ2-3,TRBV29-1
TGTGCCACCAGCAGAGACGCGGGGTTTGCCTCCTACGAGCAGTACTTC,CATSRDAGFASYEQYF,-,once,TRBJ2-7,TRBV15
TGCGCCAGCAGCCAAGACCGCTATGGGGCGGGACCCCTCTACGAGCAGTACTTC,CASSQDRYGAGPLYEQYF,-,-,TRBJ2-7,TRBV4-1
TGTGCCAGCAGTGCATACAACAGGGGGAACACTGAAGCTTTCTTT,CASSAYNRGNTEAFF,TRBD1,-,TRBJ1-1,TRBV28
TGTGCCATCAGCACGGGACTGTCTTACGAGCAGTACTTC,CAISTGLSYEQYF,-,-,TRBJ2-7,TRBV10-3
TGTGCCAGCAGTGAACCCGCAGCAGGAGCCTATGGCTACACCTTC,CASSEPAAGAYGYTF,-,-,TRBJ1-2,TRBV25-1
TGCAGCGTTTCCCGGGACAGTAACTCCTACGAGCAGTACTTC,CSVSRDSNSYEQYF,TRBD1,-,TRBJ2-7,TRBV29-1
TGCAGCGTTGAGGGAGGGTCTGAAGGCTACACCTTC,CSVEGGSEGYTF,-,-,TRBJ1-2,TRBV29-1
TGTGCCAGCAGCTTAGGGACAGCCTCTGGGGCCAACGTCCTGACTTTC,CASSLGTASGANVLTF,-,-,TRBJ2-6,TRBV11-2
TGTGCCAGCACCGACGCGACCGGGACAGGGCCCTACAATGAGCAGTTCTTC,CASTDATGTGPYNEQFF,TRBD1,-,TRBJ2-1,TRBV27
TGCAGCGCGAGGGACAGTTACACTGAAGCTTTCTTT,CSARDSYTEAFF,TRBD1,once,TRBJ1-1,TRBV29-1
TGTGCCAGTAGTATGAGAAGGGATGAGCAGTTCTTC,CASSMRRDEQFF,-,-,TRBJ2-1,TRBV19
TGTGCCAGCAGCTCGGACAGGGGCTACGAGCAGTACTTC,CASSSDRGYEQYF,TRBD1,few,TRBJ2-7,TRBV5-4
TGTGCCAGCAGCTTGACTAGCGGGGGGGCAGGAGAGACCCAGTACTTC,CASSLTSGGAGETQYF,TRBD2,once,TRBJ2-5,TRBV5-4